A selection of T cell receptor beta chains follows, all from one sample in a study of blood T cells in healthy people across ages. TCRdb redid the calling of the 5' RACE reads with MiXCR, one entry per CDR3 protein. Of 600,000 to 1,000,000 distinct CDR3 sequences detected, about three fifths appear once; the ten largest clones hold over 20%. The material sequenced was blood. These receptors were collected from a man aged 25 to 40 in good health. Each CDR3 is given with its conserved first and last residue. The D gene is left open where the match is weak. Not every row has a clone size; where given, it reads once, few, many or a size class.

j_call d_call clone_size v_call cdr3_aa cdr3_nt
TRBJ2-7 TRBD1 few TRBV6-6 CASSGQDSYEQYF TGTGCCAGCTCAGGACAGGACTCCTACGAGCAGTACTTC
TRBJ2-7 - - TRBV10-3 CAISESRLYEQYF TGTGCCATCAGTGAGTCTAGACTTTACGAGCAGTACTTC
TRBJ2-2 TRBD2 - TRBV13 CASSSGTSGSVLELFF TGTGCCAGCAGTTCCGGGACTAGCGGGAGTGTGTTAGAGCTGTTTTTT
TRBJ1-2 - - TRBV4-3 CASSQVVQRQDRYGYTF TGCGCCAGCAGCCAAGTCGTACAGCGGCAGGACCGCTATGGCTACACCTTC
TRBJ2-5 - - TRBV27 CATRAGGWETQYF TGTGCCACCAGGGCTGGGGGGTGGGAGACCCAGTACTTC
TRBJ2-7 - few TRBV10-3 CAIKPVGHQSEQYF TGTGCCATCAAGCCCGTGGGACATCAATCCGAGCAGTACTTC
TRBJ1-5 - - TRBV20-1 CSARAGTPYSSNQPQHF TGCAGTGCTAGAGCTGGGACGCCCTATTCGAGCAACCAGCCCCAGCATTTT
TRBJ2-4 - few TRBV4-2 CASSPGLLAKNIQYF TGTGCCAGCAGCCCAGGACTCTTGGCCAAAAACATTCAGTACTTC
TRBJ1-4 - - TRBV4-3 CASSQDGADEKLFF TGCGCCAGCAGCCAAGATGGGGCAGATGAAAAACTGTTTTTT
TRBJ1-4 - - TRBV9 CASSPGSRVNEKLFF TGTGCCAGCAGCCCCGGGAGCAGGGTTAATGAAAAACTGTTTTTT
TRBJ2-5 - - TRBV7-9 CASIPGTEETQYF TGTGCCAGCATCCCAGGGACCGAAGAGACCCAGTACTTC
TRBJ2-7 - few TRBV7-2 CASSLNLASEQYF TGTGCCAGCAGCTTAAACCTGGCGTCCGAGCAGTACTTC
TRBJ2-1 TRBD1 - TRBV2 CASSARQGANEQFF TGTGCCAGCAGTGCGAGACAGGGGGCTAATGAGCAGTTCTTC
TRBJ1-4 - - TRBV12-3/TRBV12-4 CASGEGLNEKLFF TGTGCCAGTGGTGAAGGGTTAAATGAAAAACTGTTTTTT
TRBJ1-5 - - TRBV7-2 CASSQIGARRDQPQHF TGTGCCAGCAGCCAAATAGGGGCCCGCCGGGATCAGCCCCAGCATTTT
TRBJ2-1 - - TRBV4-1 CASSLRRGRGAPDEQFF TGCGCCAGCAGCTTAAGACGGGGCCGGGGGGCCCCGGATGAGCAGTTCTTC
TRBJ1-6 - - TRBV20-1 CSAIRGRVSETPLHF TGCAGTGCTATAAGGGGCAGGGTCAGCGAGACACCCCTCCACTTT
TRBJ2-5 - few TRBV7-2 CASSPGWEQYF TGTGCCAGCAGCCCCGGGTGGGAGCAGTACTTC
TRBJ2-7 - few TRBV7-2 CASSLGYYGDYEQYF TGTGCCAGCAGCTTAGGGTACTACGGGGACTACGAGCAGTACTTC
TRBJ2-3 - few TRBV27 CASRRTGPTDTQYF TGTGCCAGCAGGCGCACAGGGCCCACAGATACGCAGTATTTT
TRBJ2-1 - - TRBV7-6 CASSLDLFTGNEQFF TGTGCCAGCAGCTTAGATTTGTTTACCGGCAATGAGCAGTTCTTC
TRBJ2-3 TRBD1 - TRBV3-1 CASSTRQGRSTDTQYF TGTGCCAGCAGCACACGACAGGGGAGGAGCACAGATACGCAGTATTTT
TRBJ2-1 TRBD2 - TRBV20-1 CSARSGTSLYEQFF TGCAGTGCTAGATCCGGGACTAGTTTGTATGAGCAGTTCTTC
TRBJ2-7 - few TRBV27 CASSAKGYPTYEQYF TGTGCCAGCAGTGCAAAGGGGTATCCAACTTACGAGCAGTACTTC
TRBJ2-5 - - TRBV14 CASSQVLGMGETQYF TGTGCCAGCAGCCAAGTATTGGGGATGGGAGAGACCCAGTACTTC
TRBJ2-1 TRBD2 - TRBV10-3 CATREASGTGEQFF TGTGCCACGAGGGAGGCTAGCGGGACCGGTGAGCAGTTCTTC
TRBJ2-1 TRBD2 - TRBV6-1 CASKGLGWGEQFF TGTGCCAGCAAAGGACTAGGTTGGGGAGAGCAGTTCTTC
TRBJ1-6 - - TRBV25-1 CASSEERGRRGNSPLHF TGTGCCAGCAGTGAAGAGAGGGGCAGGCGAGGGAATTCACCCCTCCACTTT
TRBJ2-7 TRBD2 - TRBV7-2 CASSLALAGGSEQYF TGTGCCAGCAGCTTAGCACTAGCGGGAGGATCCGAGCAGTACTTC
TRBJ2-5 TRBD2 few TRBV20-1 CSVRGLAGVFQETQYF TGCAGTGTCAGGGGTCTAGCGGGGGTCTTCCAAGAGACCCAGTACTTC
TRBJ2-7 - - TRBV20-1 CSANSDGSYEQYF TGCAGTGCTAATAGCGATGGGTCCTACGAGCAGTACTTC
TRBJ2-7 - - TRBV20-1 CSAFFSDGGSYEQYF TGCAGTGCTTTTTTCTCGGACGGAGGCTCCTACGAGCAGTACTTC
TRBJ2-1 - - TRBV7-9 CASSPGARPSNEQFF TGTGCCAGCAGCCCCGGGGCCAGGCCTTCCAATGAGCAGTTCTTC
TRBJ2-6 - - TRBV12-3/TRBV12-4 CASRIRQGGGSGANVLTF TGTGCCAGCAGAATACGGCAGGGAGGGGGATCTGGGGCCAACGTCCTGACTTTC
TRBJ1-1 - few TRBV29-1 CGGSIEEAFF TGTGGGGGGTCTATAGAAGAAGCTTTCTTT
TRBJ2-7 - - TRBV4-3 CASSQGTEAYEQYF TGCGCCAGCAGCCAAGGGACGGAAGCCTACGAGCAGTACTTC
TRBJ2-7 - once TRBV2 CASGFIEGYEQYF TGTGCCAGCGGTTTTATCGAAGGGTACGAGCAGTACTTC
TRBJ1-5 - - TRBV6-1 CASSNDRDFQPQHF TGTGCCAGCAGTAACGATCGCGACTTCCAGCCCCAGCATTTT
TRBJ2-4 - - TRBV5-1 CASSLVNSGQNIQYF TGCGCCAGCAGCTTGGTGAATAGCGGACAAAACATTCAGTACTTC
TRBJ2-1 - - TRBV7-3 CASSLERSPRNEQFF TGTGCCAGCAGCTTAGAACGGAGTCCTAGGAATGAGCAGTTCTTC
TRBJ2-7 - few TRBV7-2 CASSLVRLGEQYF TGTGCCAGCAGCTTAGTTCGGTTGGGAGAGCAGTACTTC
TRBJ1-1 - - TRBV20-1 CSAPRPLGTEAFF TGCAGTGCACCAAGACCGTTGGGCACTGAAGCTTTCTTT
TRBJ2-6 - few TRBV7-9 CASSLAASTSGANVLTF TGTGCCAGCAGCTTAGCCGCTAGCACCTCTGGGGCCAACGTCCTGACTTTC
TRBJ2-5 - - TRBV27 CASSPAGLSEQYF TGTGCCAGCAGTCCCGCGGGACTTAGTGAGCAGTACTTC
TRBJ2-7 TRBD1 - TRBV6-6 CASSSTGAISYEQYF TGTGCCAGCAGTTCCACAGGGGCCATTTCCTACGAGCAGTACTTC
TRBJ2-7 - - TRBV5-1 CASSLAADRTYEQYF TGCGCCAGCAGCTTGGCCGCAGACAGAACCTACGAGCAGTACTTC
TRBJ1-1 - - TRBV6-5 CASSRWDGNTEAFF TGTGCCAGCAGTCGATGGGACGGGAACACTGAAGCTTTCTTT